The 18 T cell receptor beta chains in this list originate from one sample, sequenced in a study of T-cell reconstitution after alpha-beta-depleted transplantation in children. Preparation of the TCRbeta library used unique molecular identifiers. One entry per CDR3 protein results from TCRdb running MiXCR on the PCR reads. Altogether 480,000 or so distinct CDR3 sequences are present, about 10% being singletons, with the ten largest covering 2% to 2.5%. The sequencing here drew on PBMCs, taken before TCRalphabeta/CD19-depleted stem cell transplant. The receptors originated from a child aged 2-15 years with inherited bone marrow failure, due to receive a stem cell transplant.

The chain uses TRBV2 and TRBJ2-7; possibly TRBD1 for D (5 bases). This CDR3 spans 13 amino acids. Trimming cost V 4 bases and J 2 bases, with 9 bases left between them. Germline CDR1 reads SNHLY; CDR2 reads FYNNEI. CDR3 in amino acids: CASSGQTAYEQYF. CDR3 bases: TGTGCCAGCAGTGGACAGACCGCCTACGAGCAGTACTTC.

This clonotype was recorded at least ten times. The chain recombines TRBV9 with TRBJ2-1, with D unclear. V was trimmed by 0 bases and J by 1 base, leaving 11 bases between them. Looked up from germline, CDR1 is SGDLS and CDR2 is YYNGEE. The CDR3 runs to 16 residues. In DNA form, the CDR3 reads TGTGCCAGCAGCGTAGGCTTTAGACCGTCCTACAATGAGCAGTTCTTC. Protein sequence: CASSVGFRPSYNEQFF.

This clonotype has a count of ten or more. The chain couples TRBV12-3 or TRBV12-4 to TRBJ2-2, with 7 bases fitting TRBD1. The J segment lost 6 bases and the V segment lost 3 bases, leaving 1 base of the junction unmatched. The CDR3 runs 13 residues. As DNA, the CDR3 is TGTGCCAGCAGTTTTCAGGGGGCCGGGGAGCTGTTTTTT. Amino acids: CASSFQGAGELFF.

This clonotype occurred once. It may be a read error: a sequence one base away is much more abundant. The rearrangement joins TRBV12-3 or TRBV12-4 to TRBJ2-7; D may match TRBD1 or TRBD2 (5 bases each). The V and J ends lost 6 bases and 5 bases respectively, with 17 bases between them. CDR3 size: 14 residues. CDR3 in amino acids: CASSLGFRDHEQYF. CDR3 nucleotide sequence: TGTGCCAGCAGCCTCGGGTTCAGGGACCACGAGCAGTACTTC.

This clonotype was recorded at least ten times. V gene TRBV6-6 combines with J gene TRBJ2-7, with 11 bases aligning to TRBD1. This CDR3 has 13 residues. Looked up from germline, CDR1 is MNHNY and CDR2 is SVGAGI (reference sequence). The junction had 1 base not matched to a gene; V was cut back by 5 bases and J by 4 bases. The CDR3: CASSGTGGYEQYF. For the CDR3, the DNA is TGTGCCAGCAGTGGGACAGGGGGTTACGAGCAGTACTTC.

The chain links TRBV4-3 to TRBJ1-6; TRBD1 aligns across 7 bases. Germline V gene data show CDR1 as LGHNA and CDR2 as YSLEER. The V segment lost 4 bases and the J segment 0 bases; nucleotides outside the gene matches: 12. This CDR3 region has 19 residues. CDR3 residues: CASSPDRAWGGSYNSPLHF. CDR3 nucleotides: TGCGCCAGCAGCCCCGACAGGGCATGGGGGGGCTCCTATAATTCACCCCTCCACTTT.

There are many counts of this clonotype. V and J are TRBV20-1 and TRBJ2-7; weak D call: TRBD2 (5 bases). Germline-derived CDR1 and CDR2 are DFQATT and SNEGSKA (reference sequence). V gave up 7 bases and J gave up 0 bases, with 13 bases separating them. This CDR3 comprises 13 residues. CDR3 loop: CSGTDWDSYEQYF. The CDR3 DNA is TGCAGTGGGACGGACTGGGACTCCTACGAGCAGTACTTC.

This clonotype was picked up a small number of times. The J gene is TRBJ2-1, the V gene TRBV20-1, with 14 bases lining up with TRBD2. The V gene's germline CDR1 is DFQATT and CDR2 SNEGSKA (reference sequence). The CDR3 has 19 amino acids. V shed 1 base, J shed 8 bases, and the junction held 16 bases outside the gene matches. CDR3 DNA: TGCAGTGCTAGAGTTCGGATCGGGACTAGCGGGAGAAGTATCTATGAGCAGTTCTTC. Translation gives CSARVRIGTSGRSIYEQFF.

This clonotype was found many times. The chain combines TRBV12-3 or TRBV12-4 with TRBJ2-1; possibly TRBD2 for D (6 bases). The CDR3 totals 13 residues. Trimming cost V 5 bases and J 7 bases, with 12 bases left between them. The CDR3 sequence: CASSPPLANEQFF. As DNA, the CDR3 is TGTGCCAGCAGTCCCCCCCTAGCGAATGAGCAGTTCTTC.

This clonotype was detected ten times or more. The V and J genes are TRBV24-1 and TRBJ2-1; either TRBD1 or TRBD2 may supply D (6 bases each). The V end lost 2 bases, the J end lost 0 bases, and 13 bases lay between the germline ends. Germline-derived CDR1 and CDR2 are KGHDR and SFDVKD. This CDR3 is 17 amino acids long. Here the CDR3 reads CATSDSQGRGSYNEQFF. In DNA, the CDR3 is TGTGCCACCAGTGATTCGCAGGGGCGGGGCTCCTACAATGAGCAGTTCTTC.

This clonotype occurred many times. The J gene is TRBJ2-5, the V gene TRBV12-3 or TRBV12-4; unclear D gene. The CDR3 is 14 residues long. V was pared by 6 bases and J by 0 bases, with 11 bases between. The CDR3 spells CASSLWWDQETQYF. CDR3 sequence (DNA): TGTGCCAGCAGCCTTTGGTGGGACCAAGAGACCCAGTACTTC.

This clonotype showed up many times. J is TRBJ2-1 and V is TRBV4-3; 8 bases line up with TRBD2. CDR3 size: 19 residues. The germline V gene encodes CDR1 LGHNA and CDR2 YSLEER. V was clipped by 2 bases and J by 8 bases; unmatched bases: 20. The CDR3 region is CASSQHTPGLVQLGYEQFF. The CDR3 DNA sequence: TGCGCCAGCAGCCAACATACCCCGGGACTAGTCCAACTTGGGTATGAGCAGTTCTTC.

In this sample, this clonotype turned up a few times. This chain joins TRBV20-1 and TRBJ2-7, with D perhaps TRBD1 (8 bases). The CDR3 covers 16 residues. V gave up 0 bases and J gave up 3 bases, with 18 bases separating them. The germline CDR1 and CDR2 sequences are DFQATT and SNEGSKA (reference sequence). CDR3 region: CSAREFTGGANYEQYF. The CDR3, as DNA: TGCAGTGCTAGAGAGTTTACAGGGGGGGCAAACTACGAGCAGTACTTC.

In its sample, this clonotype was seen a few times. The CDR3 protein is CASSTDREGSYEQYF. As DNA, the CDR3 is TGTGCCAGCAGCACTGACAGGGAGGGTTCCTACGAGCAGTACTTC. The chain joins TRBV28 to TRBJ2-7; D may correspond to TRBD1 or TRBD2 (7 bases each). Germline CDR1 is MDHEN and CDR2 is SYDVKM. V lost 6 bases to trimming and J lost 1 base, with 16 bases between them. This CDR3 is 15 amino acids long.

This clonotype was detected a few times. This chain uses TRBV23-1 with TRBJ2-1; TRBD2 aligns across 7 bases. TRBV23-1 is an ORF for which the function is uncertain. The V gene end was trimmed by 1 base and the J gene end by 2 bases; junction bases not matched to a gene: 5. The CDR3 covers 16 residues. The CDR3 bases are TGCGCCAGCAGTCAATGGGGAGCGGGACCCTACAATGAGCAGTTCTTC. Its protein is CASSQWGAGPYNEQFF.

In this sample, this clonotype turned up a few times. V and J are TRBV9 and TRBJ2-3; 7 nucleotides agree with TRBD2. Germline CDR1 and CDR2: SGDLS and YYNGEE. The CDR3 runs to 16 residues. V lost 4 bases and J lost 1; bases outside the gene matches: 9. DNA for the CDR3: TGTGCCAGCAGCCCCACTAGCGAGCCAGGCACAGATACGCAGTATTTT. Its translation is CASSPTSEPGTDTQYF. Looking up the rest from reference TRBV9 and TRBJ2-3 gives the full variable domain: DSGVTQTPKHLITATGQRVTLRCSPRSGDLSVYWYQQSLDQGLQFLIQYYNGEERAKGNILERFSAQQFPDLHSELNLSSLELGDSALYFCASSPTSEPGTDTQYFGPGTRLTVL.

This clonotype was detected ten times or more. V and J are TRBV5-5 and TRBJ2-3; no definite D call. CDR1 and CDR2 from the germline V gene are SGHKS and YYEKEE (reference sequence). V lost 3 bases and J lost 3, with 8 bases in between. This CDR3 region has 13 residues. The CDR3 region has the DNA TGTGCCAGCAGCTCCCTAGGGACAGATACGCAGTATTTT. Translation: CASSSLGTDTQYF.

This clonotype was counted ten times or more. This chain links TRBV28 with TRBJ2-6, with D unresolved. V gave up 5 bases and J gave up 0 bases, with 14 bases separating them. Germline CDR1 is MDHEN and CDR2 is SYDVKM. There are 17 residues in the CDR3. The CDR3: CASSPRLFRSGANVLTF. The DNA for the CDR3 is TGTGCCAGCAGTCCCCGCCTGTTTCGCTCTGGGGCCAACGTCCTGACTTTC.